The T cell receptor (beta chain) under discussion was sequenced for a study of regulatory dendritic cells for organ transplantation (TCRdb year 2017). Regarding the complete study: Monocytes were cultured with vitamin D3 on days 0 and 4 and with IL-10 on day 4 to generate regulatory dendritic cells. On day 6, LPS was added to the DC cultures so that the response of the DCs to a potent maturation-inducing agent could be evaluated. Before and after allostimulation with regulatory or mature dendritic cells, TCRbeta repertoires were sequenced from sorted naive and memory CD4+ and CD8+ T cells.

Sorted T cell subsets were CFSE-labeled and co-cultured for roughly 5 days with allogeneic regulatory or mature dendritic cells at a 1:10 DC:T ratio. FACS was used to sort CD4+ or CD8+ cells into naive T cells (CD45RA+) and memory T cells (CD45RO+). The T cells used for TCR sequencing were obtained from a couple of healthy control subjects. The Qiagen DNeasy Blood & Tissue Kit was used to extract genomic DNA. Broad study findings and their caveats: Naive CD4+ and CD8+ T cells showed highly diverse repertoires, whereas memory cells were less diverse and memory CD8+ cells were the most oligoclonal. Allostimulation expanded memory CD8+ clones in both subjects, but regulatory dendritic cells appeared to induce more limited expansion than mature dendritic cells. Among the resting subsets, the most alloreactive TCR clonotypes were found in memory CD8+ T cells. Sequencing was done in only two subjects, and the authors reported considerable heterogeneity between individuals in the alloreactive memory CD8+ T cell pool.

Trimming leaves V shorter by 3 bases and J shorter by 2 bases, with the junction holding 1 base beyond the gene matches. CDR1 and CDR2 were assigned from the germline V gene as MDHEN and SYDVKM. The CDR3 spans 14 residues, from the cysteine through the phenylalanine. The only DNA kept is the CDR3, 42 bases in frame from the first base. TCRbeta CDR3 regions were amplified by multiplexed two-step PCR using Vbeta-specific forward primers and Jbeta-specific reverse primers. TCRbeta libraries were sequenced on an Illumina instrument through the immunoSEQ service. The paper's data handling went like this. IMGT annotation was used to assign V, D and J genes, and synthetic CDR3 analogues were used to correct the counts for multiplex PCR bias. In the immunoSEQ Analyzer, repertoire clonality was calculated as one minus normalized Shannon entropy. Whether a clone counted as expanded was decided by Fisher's exact test with Benjamini-Hochberg false discovery rate control and a two-tailed cutoff of P<0.01. Not all clones reach the TCRdb copy of this immuneACCESS table, which keeps in-frame sequences only. Checked studies attribute under half of the gap to unresolved V genes and leave the rest unexplained. V and J calls and clone size are those listed in that table; D and trimming were worked out from the DNA. Present in this sample are approximately 11,000 clones, 80% of which were seen just once. 2.5% of the sample is in the top ten clones.

As to this clone: It lacks a known antigen. Base quality data are lacking; no much larger clone is found one base away.

The TCR sequence derives from a human donor in good health. The sample comprised memory CD4+ T cells from blood cultured with dendritic cells. Taken with the paper, the label for cell subset or site translates to: CD45RO+ memory T cells. This chain joins TRBV28 to TRBJ2-1; the junction holds 7 bases that match TRBD2. In nucleotides, the sequence is TGTGCCAGCAGTTTGGGGGGGGCCTACAATGAGCAGTTCTTC. The encoded protein is CASSLGGAYNEQFF.